This T cell receptor beta chain was identified during a study of T-cell memory formation after mild COVID-19. Trimming shortened V by 5 bases and J by 0 bases, and 11 bases separated the two germline ends. The CDR3 totals 16 residues. Germline CDR1 reads SEHNR; CDR2 reads FQNEAQ (reference sequence). One entry per CDR3 protein results from TCRdb running MiXCR on the 5' RACE reads. The sample has about 470,000 distinct CDR3 sequences, approximately 23% seen once. Material for sequencing was PBMCs or a T cell subset sorted from them (not recorded which). This sequence originates from an adult woman who had mild COVID-19 (a few samples of this study predate the infection). Cell type and time point are not known. This chain links TRBV7-9 with TRBJ2-6; D gene ambiguous. The CDR3 reads CASSTNRASGANVLTF. As DNA, the CDR3 is TGTGCCAGCAGCACTAACCGGGCCTCTGGGGCCAACGTCCTGACTTTC. The full variable domain, rest sourced from reference TRBV7-9 and TRBJ2-6, is DTGVSQNPRHKITKRGQNVTFRCDPISEHNRLYWYRQTLGQGPEFLTYFQNEAQLEKSRLLSDRFSAERPKGSFSTLEIQRTEQGDSAMYLCASSTNRASGANVLTFGAGSRLTVL.